This T cell receptor (beta chain) originates from a study of shared clonotypes between healthy human individuals. Trimming shortened V by 0 bases and J by 5 bases, and 11 bases separated the two germline ends. The germline V gene has CDR1 SGHDT and CDR2 YYEEEE. This CDR3 region has 15 residues. Study observations and caveats: A reduction in generation probabilities was seen for non-shared clonotypes relative to those shared by all four donors.

Caucasian adults living in Nashville, Tennessee, provided all samples. Libraries were prepared by immunoSEQ multiplex PCR; TCRdb keeps only in-frame clonotypes and omits some of them. The table includes a few million clones, around 95% detected once. Of note for this clone: Antigen: not known.

Sequencing was carried out using naive CD4+ T cells sorted from blood. The subset is: CD45RA+ positively selected. The clonotype comes from a young man in good health. This chain joins TRBV5-6 and TRBJ2-2; D may be TRBD1 or TRBD2 (5 bases each). The CDR3 is CASSLGGERTGELFF. The CDR3 coding sequence is TGTGCCAGCAGCTTGGGAGGGGAGAGGACCGGGGAGCTGTTTTTT. Combining the CDR3 with reference TRBV5-6 and TRBJ2-2 gives the whole variable domain DAGVTQSPTHLIKTRGQQVTLRCSPKSGHDTVSWYQQALGQGPQFIFQYYEEEERQRGNFPDRFSGHQFPNYSSELNVNALLLGDSALYLCASSLGGERTGELFFGEGSRLTVL.